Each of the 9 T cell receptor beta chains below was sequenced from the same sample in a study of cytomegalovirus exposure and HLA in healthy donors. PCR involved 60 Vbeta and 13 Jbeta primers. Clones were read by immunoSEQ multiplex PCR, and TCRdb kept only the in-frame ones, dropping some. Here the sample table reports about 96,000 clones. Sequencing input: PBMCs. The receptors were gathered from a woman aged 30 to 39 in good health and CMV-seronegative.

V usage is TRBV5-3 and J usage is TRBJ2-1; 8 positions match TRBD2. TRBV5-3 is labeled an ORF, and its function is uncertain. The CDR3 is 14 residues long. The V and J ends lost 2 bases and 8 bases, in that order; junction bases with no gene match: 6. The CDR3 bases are TGTGCCAGAAGCTTTAAGCGGGGGCGTGATGAGCAGTTCTTC. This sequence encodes CARSFKRGRDEQFF.

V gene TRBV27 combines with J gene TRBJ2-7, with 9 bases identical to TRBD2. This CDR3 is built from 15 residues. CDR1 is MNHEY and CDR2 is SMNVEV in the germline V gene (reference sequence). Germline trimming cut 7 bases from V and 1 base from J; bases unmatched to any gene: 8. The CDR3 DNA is TGTGCCAGCAAGGACAGCGGGAGGAAGTCCTACGAGCAGTACTTC. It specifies CASKDSGRKSYEQYF.

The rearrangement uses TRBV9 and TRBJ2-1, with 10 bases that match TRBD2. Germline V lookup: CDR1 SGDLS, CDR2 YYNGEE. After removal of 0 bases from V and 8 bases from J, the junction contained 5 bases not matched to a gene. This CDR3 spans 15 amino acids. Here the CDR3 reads CASSVVSGGAYEQFF. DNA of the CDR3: TGTGCCAGCAGCGTAGTAAGCGGGGGGGCCTATGAGCAGTTCTTC.

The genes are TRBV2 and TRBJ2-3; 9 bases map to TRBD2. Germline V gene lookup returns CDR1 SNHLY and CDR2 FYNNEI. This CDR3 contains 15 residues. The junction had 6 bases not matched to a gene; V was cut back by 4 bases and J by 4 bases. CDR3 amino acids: CASSGGSGGADTQYF. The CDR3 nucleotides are TGTGCCAGCAGTGGTGGTAGCGGGGGAGCAGATACGCAGTATTTT.

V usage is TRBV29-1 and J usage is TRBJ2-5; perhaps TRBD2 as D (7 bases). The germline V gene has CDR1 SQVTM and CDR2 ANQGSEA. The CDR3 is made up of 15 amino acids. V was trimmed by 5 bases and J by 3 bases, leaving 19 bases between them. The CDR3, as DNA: TGCAGCGTTCACGGGACTATATCAGGGGAAGAGACCCAGTACTTC. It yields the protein CSVHGTISGEETQYF.

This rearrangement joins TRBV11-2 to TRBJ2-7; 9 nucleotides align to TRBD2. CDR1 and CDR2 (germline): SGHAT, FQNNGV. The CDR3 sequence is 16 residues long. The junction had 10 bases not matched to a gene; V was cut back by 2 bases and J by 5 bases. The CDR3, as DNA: TGTGCCAGCAGCTTATGGGGGCGGGAGGGCCGAGACGAGCAGTACTTC. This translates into CASSLWGREGRDEQYF.

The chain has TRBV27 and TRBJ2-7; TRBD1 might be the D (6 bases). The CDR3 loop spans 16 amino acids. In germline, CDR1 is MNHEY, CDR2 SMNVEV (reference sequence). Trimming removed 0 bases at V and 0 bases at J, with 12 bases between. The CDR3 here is CASSLSRTDTSYEQYF. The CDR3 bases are TGTGCCAGCAGTTTATCGCGGACAGATACCTCCTACGAGCAGTACTTC.

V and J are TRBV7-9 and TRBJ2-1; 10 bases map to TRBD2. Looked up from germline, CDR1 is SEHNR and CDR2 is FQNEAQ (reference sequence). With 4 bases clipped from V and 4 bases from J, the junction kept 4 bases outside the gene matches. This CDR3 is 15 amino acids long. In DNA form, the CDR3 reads TGTGCCAGCAGCTCAAGCGGGGGGGCTTACAATGAGCAGTTCTTC. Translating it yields CASSSSGGAYNEQFF.

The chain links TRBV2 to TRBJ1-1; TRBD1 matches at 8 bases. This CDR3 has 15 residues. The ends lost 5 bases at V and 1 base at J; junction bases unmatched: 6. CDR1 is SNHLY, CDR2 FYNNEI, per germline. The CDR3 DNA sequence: TGTGCCAGCAGTAAGGACAGGGTTGGGAACACTGAAGCTTTCTTT. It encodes CASSKDRVGNTEAFF.